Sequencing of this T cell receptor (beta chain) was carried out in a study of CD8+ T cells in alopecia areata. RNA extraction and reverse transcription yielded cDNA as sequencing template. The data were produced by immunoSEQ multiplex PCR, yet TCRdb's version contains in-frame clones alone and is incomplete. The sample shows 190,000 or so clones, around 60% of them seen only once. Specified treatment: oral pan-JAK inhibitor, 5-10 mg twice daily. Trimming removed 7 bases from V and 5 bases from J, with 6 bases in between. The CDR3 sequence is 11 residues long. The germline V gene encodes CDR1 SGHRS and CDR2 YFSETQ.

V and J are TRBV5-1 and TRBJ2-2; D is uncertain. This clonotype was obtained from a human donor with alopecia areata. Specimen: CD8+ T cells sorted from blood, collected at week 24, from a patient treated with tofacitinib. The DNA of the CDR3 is TGCGCCAGCGGTAGAACCGGGGAGCTGTTTTTT. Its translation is CASGRTGELFF.